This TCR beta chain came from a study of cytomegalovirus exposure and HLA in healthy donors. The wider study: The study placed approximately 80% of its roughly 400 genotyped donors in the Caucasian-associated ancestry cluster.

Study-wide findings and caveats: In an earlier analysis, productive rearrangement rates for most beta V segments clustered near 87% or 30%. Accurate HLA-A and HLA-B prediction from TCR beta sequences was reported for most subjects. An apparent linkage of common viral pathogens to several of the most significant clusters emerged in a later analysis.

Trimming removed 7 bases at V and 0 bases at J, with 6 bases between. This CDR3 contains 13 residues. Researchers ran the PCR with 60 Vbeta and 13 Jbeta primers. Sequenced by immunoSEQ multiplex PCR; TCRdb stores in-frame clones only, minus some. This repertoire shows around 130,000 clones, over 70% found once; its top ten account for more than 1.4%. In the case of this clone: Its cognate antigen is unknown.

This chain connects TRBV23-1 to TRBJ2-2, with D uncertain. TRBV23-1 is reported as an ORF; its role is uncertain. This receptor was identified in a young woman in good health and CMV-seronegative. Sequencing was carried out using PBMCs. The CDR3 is CASNTANTGELFF. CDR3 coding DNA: TGCGCCAGCAACACAGCGAACACCGGGGAGCTGTTTTTT.